Listed below are T cell receptor beta chains from one sample, sequenced in a study of blood T cell repertoires in COVID-19. The data were produced by immunoSEQ multiplex PCR, yet TCRdb's version contains in-frame clones alone and is incomplete. The table includes 70,000 or so clones, about 80% detected once. Sequencing was done on a sample of peripheral blood. The receptor source for this set is a human donor in a cohort sampled during active COVID-19. CDR3s include the opening cysteine and the closing phenylalanine or tryptophan. A D gene is named only where the DNA matches it firmly. Rows give clone size only sometimes, using once, few, many, or a class for an expanded clone.

J gene | D gene | V gene | clone size | CDR3 protein | CDR3 DNA
TRBJ2-5 | - | TRBV7-9 | - | CASSSTTSSGETQYF | TGTGCCAGCAGCTCCACTACTAGCTCTGGCGAGACCCAGTACTTC
TRBJ1-1 | TRBD1 | TRBV2 | - | CASSGDRGITEAFF | TGTGCCAGCAGTGGTGACAGGGGTATAACTGAAGCTTTCTTT
TRBJ2-3 | TRBD2 | TRBV10-3 | - | CAILKAGGDTQYF | TGTGCCATCCTTAAAGCGGGGGGCGATACGCAGTATTTT
TRBJ1-6 | - | TRBV19 | - | CASSIGGFGNSPLHF | TGTGCCAGTAGTATAGGAGGGTTTGGGAATTCACCCCTCCACTTT
TRBJ1-2 | - | TRBV2 | - | CASSVGPRPGYTF | TGTGCCAGCAGTGTGGGTCCTAGGCCTGGCTACACCTTC
TRBJ2-5 | - | TRBV19 | - | CASSTEQAPETQYF | TGTGCCAGTAGTACCGAACAGGCCCCCGAGACCCAGTACTTC
TRBJ1-1 | - | TRBV4-2 | - | CASSQARGAPAFF | TGTGCCAGCAGCCAAGCCCGGGGGGCGCCGGCTTTCTTT
TRBJ2-7 | TRBD1 | TRBV25-1 | - | CASGRGPAYEQYF | TGTGCCAGCGGCAGGGGGCCTGCCTACGAGCAGTACTTC
TRBJ2-6 | - | TRBV18 | - | CASSPRPGRPGANVLTF | TGTGCCAGCTCACCACGTCCAGGTCGACCTGGGGCCAACGTCCTGACTTTC
TRBJ1-1 | - | TRBV6-6 | - | CASSRRDGTEAFF | TGTGCCAGCAGCAGGCGGGACGGCACTGAAGCTTTCTTT
TRBJ1-2 | - | TRBV30 | - | CAWSVRRGSGFPGGGYTF | TGTGCCTGGAGTGTACGGCGCGGATCGGGGTTTCCCGGTGGGGGCTACACCTTC
TRBJ2-3 | TRBD1 | TRBV4-1 | - | CASSQDRDRGRSDTQYF | TGCGCCAGCAGCCAAGATAGGGACAGGGGGCGTTCAGATACGCAGTATTTT
TRBJ2-2 | TRBD1 | TRBV6-6 | - | CASRRQGLGELFF | TGTGCCAGCAGGCGACAGGGTCTCGGGGAGCTGTTTTTT
TRBJ1-4 | - | TRBV7-9 | - | CASSLEWTAPNEKLFF | TGTGCCAGCAGCTTAGAATGGACAGCTCCTAATGAAAAACTGTTTTTT
TRBJ2-7 | - | TRBV6-6 | - | CASRWTAGFYEQYF | TGTGCCAGCAGATGGACAGCAGGTTTCTACGAGCAGTACTTC
TRBJ2-5 | TRBD1 | TRBV19 | - | CASSNTGGASVETQYF | TGTGCCAGTAGTAACACAGGGGGCGCGTCCGTAGAGACCCAGTACTTC
TRBJ1-4 | TRBD1 | TRBV7-2 | - | CASSLYRGRLFF | TGTGCCAGCAGCTTGTACAGGGGGAGGCTGTTTTTT
TRBJ1-6 | - | TRBV4-2 | few | CASSQRGKTLHF | TGTGCCAGCAGCCAACGGGGAAAAACCCTCCACTTT
TRBJ1-2 | - | TRBV6-5 | - | CASSYGQNYGYTF | TGTGCCAGCAGTTACGGCCAGAACTATGGCTACACCTTC
TRBJ1-2 | TRBD1 | TRBV19 | - | CASSRLPTGNYGYTF | TGTGCCAGTAGCCGCCTCCCGACAGGGAATTATGGCTACACCTTC
TRBJ2-2 | - | TRBV30 | - | CAWSPLGDTGELFF | TGTGCCTGGAGTCCCCTTGGAGACACCGGGGAGCTGTTTTTT
TRBJ1-5 | - | TRBV2 | - | CASRRRVGDNQPQHF | TGTGCCAGCAGGAGGAGGGTCGGAGACAATCAGCCCCAGCATTTT
TRBJ2-2 | - | TRBV2 | - | CASSERQSGELFF | TGTGCCAGCAGTGAAAGACAGTCCGGGGAGCTGTTTTTT
TRBJ1-2 | TRBD1 | TRBV27 | - | CASSSSGQAWAYGYTF | TGTGCCAGCAGTTCATCGGGACAGGCCTGGGCCTATGGCTACACCTTC
TRBJ1-4 | TRBD1 | TRBV6-6 | - | CASLGTGYKKLFF | TGTGCCAGCCTCGGGACAGGGTACAAGAAACTGTTTTTT
TRBJ2-7 | TRBD1 | TRBV7-2 | - | CASKWRGQGIYEQYF | TGTGCCAGCAAATGGAGGGGACAGGGGATCTACGAGCAGTACTTC
TRBJ2-5 | - | TRBV6-5 | - | CASSYSFTTTASLYF | TGTGCCAGCAGTTACTCGTTTACCACGACGGCTAGCTTGTACTTC
TRBJ1-6 | - | TRBV5-4 | - | CASRTGPGYNSPLHF | TGTGCCAGCAGAACTGGCCCAGGATATAATTCACCCCTCCACTTT
TRBJ1-1 | - | TRBV6-6 | - | CASRRSDTEAFF | TGTGCCAGCAGGAGGTCGGACACTGAAGCTTTCTTT
TRBJ2-5 | - | TRBV18 | - | CASSLRNREGTQYF | TGTGCCAGCTCTCTAAGAAACAGGGAGGGGACCCAGTACTTC
TRBJ1-2 | TRBD1 | TRBV10-3 | - | CAISAGTASYGYTF | TGTGCCATCAGTGCCGGGACAGCCTCTTATGGCTACACCTTC
TRBJ2-1 | TRBD2 | TRBV5-4 | few | CASSLVWSGESNEQFF | TGTGCCAGCAGCTTGGTTTGGAGCGGGGAATCGAATGAGCAGTTCTTC
TRBJ1-3 | - | TRBV6-2/TRBV6-3 | - | CASSYPRLSGNTIYF | TGTGCCAGCAGTTACCCCAGACTCTCTGGAAACACCATATATTTT
TRBJ1-1 | - | TRBV4-1 | once | CASSQGAAMNTEAFF | TGCGCCAGCAGCCAAGGGGCTGCAATGAACACTGAAGCTTTCTTT
TRBJ2-2 | - | TRBV5-1 | few | CASRPAGKGNTGELFF | TGCGCCAGCAGACCGGCGGGGAAGGGAAACACCGGGGAGCTGTTTTTT
TRBJ1-3 | TRBD1 | TRBV6-5 | - | CASRLQGTSGNTIYF | TGTGCCAGCAGGTTACAGGGGACGTCTGGAAACACCATATATTTT
TRBJ2-5 | TRBD2 | TRBV7-9 | - | CASSRGLAETQYF | TGTGCCAGCAGCCGGGGACTAGCAGAGACCCAGTACTTC
TRBJ1-5 | - | TRBV6-1 | - | CASSEVRGGDSNQPQHF | TGTGCCAGCAGTGAAGTGAGGGGGGGGGATAGCAATCAGCCCCAGCATTTT
TRBJ2-7 | TRBD1 | TRBV7-9 | - | CASSQLRTGLDEQYF | TGTGCCAGCAGCCAATTACGGACAGGTTTGGACGAGCAGTACTTC
TRBJ1-4 | - | TRBV7-6 | - | CASSLVGELNEKLFF | TGTGCCAGCAGCTTAGTCGGAGAACTTAATGAAAAACTGTTTTTT
TRBJ1-2 | - | TRBV7-9 | - | CASSLAPPRNYGYTF | TGTGCCAGCAGCTTAGCGCCCCCCAGAAACTATGGCTACACCTTC
TRBJ1-2 | - | TRBV7-9 | - | CASSLAVLNYGYTF | TGTGCCAGCAGCTTAGCTGTCCTGAACTATGGCTACACCTTC
TRBJ2-5 | - | TRBV11-2 | - | CASSLVSLVETQYF | TGTGCCAGCAGCTTAGTTTCGCTAGTGGAGACCCAGTACTTC
TRBJ1-1 | - | TRBV5-1 | - | CASHPGDSRNTEAFF | TGCGCCAGCCATCCGGGTGACAGTCGGAACACTGAAGCTTTCTTT
TRBJ1-3 | - | TRBV28 | - | CASSSPHRDPLSFSGNTIYF | TGTGCCAGCAGTTCGCCTCACAGAGACCCCCTCTCCTTCTCTGGAAACACCATATATTTT
TRBJ1-3 | - | TRBV3-1/TRBV3-2 | - | CASSRGLSGNTIYF | TGTGCCAGCAGCCGGGGCCTCTCTGGAAACACCATATATTTT
TRBJ2-7 | TRBD1 | TRBV9 | few | CASSAGTGGTKQYF | TGTGCCAGCAGCGCCGGGACAGGGGGAACGAAGCAGTACTTC
TRBJ2-7 | - | TRBV29-1 | few | CSGSQGNEQYF | TGCAGCGGTTCCCAGGGGAACGAGCAGTACTTC
TRBJ2-1 | - | TRBV19 | - | CASSDRNPLYNEQFF | TGTGCCAGTAGTGACAGGAACCCGCTCTACAATGAGCAGTTCTTC
TRBJ2-1 | TRBD2 | TRBV18 | once | CASSQGLAGASSYNEQFF | TGTGCCAGCTCACAGGGACTAGCGGGGGCGAGCTCCTACAATGAGCAGTTCTTC
TRBJ2-7 | - | TRBV7-9 | - | CASSSTSSYEQYF | TGTGCCAGCAGCTCAACCAGCTCCTACGAGCAGTACTTC